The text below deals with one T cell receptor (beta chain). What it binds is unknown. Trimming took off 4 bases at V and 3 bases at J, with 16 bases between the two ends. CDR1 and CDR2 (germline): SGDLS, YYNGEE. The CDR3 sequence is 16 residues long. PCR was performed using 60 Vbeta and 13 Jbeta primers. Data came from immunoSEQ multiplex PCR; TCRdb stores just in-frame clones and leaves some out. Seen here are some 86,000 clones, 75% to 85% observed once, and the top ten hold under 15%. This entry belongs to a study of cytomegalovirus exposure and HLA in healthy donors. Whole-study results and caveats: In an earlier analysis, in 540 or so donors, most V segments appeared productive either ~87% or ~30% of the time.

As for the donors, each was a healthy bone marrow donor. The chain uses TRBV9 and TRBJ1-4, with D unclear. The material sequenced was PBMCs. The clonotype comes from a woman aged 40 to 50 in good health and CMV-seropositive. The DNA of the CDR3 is TGTGCCAGCAGCTTGGGAGCTAGATTTGCTAATGAAAAACTGTTTTTT. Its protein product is CASSLGARFANEKLFF.